This entry is about one TCR beta chain. The entry originates in a study of blood T cell repertoires in COVID-19. Original handling: Amplification with reference gene primers provided the estimates of nucleated cell counts. Profiled with immunoSEQ multiplex PCR; TCRdb holds only in-frame clones, not every one. V and J calls and clone size come straight from that table; D and trimming were deduced from the DNA. The sample yields roughly 100,000 clones, 70% to 90% seen once. In germline, CDR1 is MDHEN, CDR2 SYDVKM. V was clipped by 7 bases and J by 4 bases; unmatched bases: 4. This CDR3 region has 13 residues.

Sequences were obtained from peripheral blood. This clonotype was obtained from a human donor in a cohort sampled during active COVID-19. V and J are TRBV28 and TRBJ2-1; 7 bases match TRBD2. CDR3 amino acids: CASKRGLYNEQFF. In DNA form, the CDR3 reads TGTGCCAGCAAGCGGGGTTTGTACAATGAGCAGTTCTTC.